Listed here are 30 T cell receptor beta chains from one sample, sequenced in a study of blood T cell repertoires in COVID-19. Profiled with immunoSEQ multiplex PCR; TCRdb holds only in-frame clones, not every one. Here the sample spans roughly 280,000 clones, around 89% being singletons. Sequencing was done on a sample of PBMCs or T cells enriched from blood (not recorded which). These receptors were collected from a woman under 40 with acute COVID-19.

This chain joins TRBV30 and TRBJ2-7, with D maybe TRBD2 (6 bases). This CDR3 is 12 amino acids long. Deletions cut 8 bases from V and 3 bases from J, with 14 bases between. Germline values: CDR1 GTSNPN, CDR2 SVGIG (reference sequence). The DNA of the CDR3 is TGTGCCCTAAACCAGGGAGGCTACGAGCAGTACTTC. This gives the protein CALNQGGYEQYF.

Of note for this clone: Other DNA sequences in the sample encode the same CDR3. The CDR3 loop reads CASSTGYTGELFF. Written as DNA, the CDR3 is TGTGCCAGCTCTACAGGTTACACCGGGGAGCTGTTTTTT. The chain employs TRBV12-3 or TRBV12-4 and TRBJ2-2, with D perhaps matching TRBD1 (5 bases). Trimming took 8 bases from V and 3 from J, leaving 10 bases between them. This CDR3 spans 13 amino acids.

The V call is TRBV6-4, the J call TRBJ2-4; D unclear. Deletions cut 0 bases from V and 0 bases from J, with 18 bases between. The CDR3 has 19 amino acids. Per the germline V gene, CDR1 is MRHNA and CDR2 is SNTAGT. This chain's CDR3 is CASSDSAGQLPIAKNIQYF. For the CDR3, the DNA is TGTGCCAGCAGTGACTCGGCAGGTCAGCTACCTATAGCCAAAAACATTCAGTACTTC.

This chain links TRBV27 with TRBJ2-7; D not resolved. There are 13 residues in the CDR3. The germline V gene encodes CDR1 MNHEY and CDR2 SMNVEV (reference sequence). V was clipped by 0 bases and J by 6 bases, with 9 bases between them. The DNA for the CDR3 is TGTGCCAGCAGTTTATCGACCCCTAGCGAGCAGTACTTC. Translating it yields CASSLSTPSEQYF.

The chain carries TRBV30 and TRBJ1-1; D gene unclear. Germline CDR1 reads GTSNPN; CDR2 reads SVGIG (reference sequence). Trimming removed 5 bases from V and 3 bases from J, with 16 bases in between. CDR3 size: 14 residues. This CDR3 is CAWSRGPTDTEAFF. CDR3 bases: TGTGCCTGGTCCCGAGGGCCGACGGACACTGAAGCTTTCTTT. The whole variable domain, remainder taken from reference TRBV30 and TRBJ1-1, is SQTIHQWPATLVQPVGSPLSLECTVEGTSNPNLYWYRQAAGRGLQLLFYSVGIGQISSEVPQNLSASRPQDRQFILSSKKLLLSDSGFYLCAWSRGPTDTEAFFGQGTRLTVV.

V usage is TRBV29-1 and J usage is TRBJ1-5; the D is unclear. V lost 4 bases and J 7 bases, leaving 8 bases between the germline ends. This CDR3 spans 11 amino acids. Germline V gives CDR1 SQVTM, CDR2 ANQGSEA. The CDR3 loop is CSVATRQPQHF. The DNA for the CDR3 is TGCAGCGTTGCCACCCGGCAGCCCCAGCATTTT.

V is TRBV27 and J is TRBJ2-1; D possibly corresponds to TRBD2 (5 bases). The CDR3 contains 13 residues. The germline gives CDR1 MNHEY, CDR2 SMNVEV (reference sequence). V shed 3 bases and J shed 7 bases, with 10 bases lying between them. The CDR3 region has the DNA TGTGCCAGCAGTTTGTCCCTAGCTAATGAGCAGTTCTTC. Encoded protein: CASSLSLANEQFF.

The chain has TRBV6-5 and TRBJ1-2; 8 positions agree with TRBD1. From germline, CDR1 is MNHEY and CDR2 SVGAGI. V was pared by 0 bases and J by 4 bases, with 4 bases of the junction left unmatched. The CDR3 totals 15 residues. In DNA form, the CDR3 reads TGTGCCAGCAGTTACTCGACAGGGGAGTTCTATGGCTACACCTTC. The encoded protein is CASSYSTGEFYGYTF.

This clone came up once. The V gene is TRBV27, the J gene TRBJ1-2, with 8 bases lining up with TRBD1. The trim removed 6 bases at V and 8 bases at J, leaving 8 bases unmatched. Germline values: CDR1 MNHEY, CDR2 SMNVEV (reference sequence). The CDR3 is made up of 13 amino acids. The CDR3 is CASRITGGRGYTF. CDR3 nucleotides: TGTGCCAGCAGGATAACAGGGGGGCGCGGCTACACCTTC.

This clone turned up a few times. The chain couples TRBV5-6 to TRBJ1-5, with no clear D. Germline CDR1 is SGHDT and CDR2 is YYEEEE. The CDR3 is 14 residues long. With 6 bases removed from V and 1 base from J, the gap between germline ends came to 11 bases. CDR3 sequence: CASNPRSSNQPQHF. The CDR3 coding sequence is TGTGCCAGCAACCCGAGGTCGAGCAATCAGCCCCAGCATTTT.

The chain couples TRBV6-1 to TRBJ2-2, with 8 bases aligning to TRBD1. J was trimmed by 6 bases and V by 2 bases; bases with no gene match: 2. The CDR3 has 14 amino acids. The germline V gene has CDR1 MNHNS and CDR2 SASEGT. CDR3 sequence: CASSENRGAGELFF. The CDR3 nucleotides are TGTGCCAGCAGTGAAAACAGGGGGGCCGGGGAGCTGTTTTTT.

V is TRBV12-3 or TRBV12-4 and J is TRBJ2-7; D gene unclear. The CDR3 totals 12 residues. V was shortened by 6 bases and J by 2 bases, with 8 bases between the two germline ends. DNA for the CDR3: TGTGCCAGCAGCAGTTTTCCCTACGAGCAGTACTTC. This gives the protein CASSSFPYEQYF.

The CDR3 reads CASSTQGPGSGNTIYF. CDR3 DNA: TGTGCCAGCTCTACTCAGGGGCCAGGGTCGGGAAACACCATATATTTT. The V gene is TRBV18, the J gene TRBJ1-3; D is possibly TRBD1 (6 bases). The CDR3 is 16 amino acids. V lost 6 bases, J lost 4 bases, and 19 bases lay in between. Germline V gene lookup returns CDR1 KGHSH and CDR2 LQKENI. Combining the CDR3 with reference TRBV18 and TRBJ1-3 gives the whole variable domain NAGVMQNPRHLVRRRGQEARLRCSPMKGHSHVYWYRQLPEEGLKFMVYLQKENIIDESGMPKERFSAEFPKEGPSILRIQQVVRGDSAAYFCASSTQGPGSGNTIYFGEGSWLTVV.

The chain's CDR3 is CASSSTGQGWTEAFF. The CDR3 DNA sequence: TGTGCCAGCAGTTCGACTGGACAGGGGTGGACTGAAGCTTTCTTT. The chain couples TRBV28 to TRBJ1-1; 9 nucleotides line up with TRBD1. In germline, CDR1 is MDHEN, CDR2 SYDVKM. The length of the CDR3 is 15 residues. The V and J ends lost 4 bases and 5 bases, in that order; junction bases with no gene match: 8.

The CDR3 DNA reads TGTGCCAGCAGCCTTCTTGGGGCCAACGTCCTGACTTTC. Residues: CASSLLGANVLTF. The chain is built from TRBV27 and TRBJ2-6; D gene unclear. Germline V CDR1 and CDR2: MNHEY, SMNVEV (reference sequence). There are 13 residues in the CDR3. The V gene lost 6 bases and the J gene lost 3 bases, with 6 bases spanning the gap.

The chain links TRBV5-4 to TRBJ2-7; TRBD2 is a possible D gene (6 bases). V shed 4 bases and J shed 7 bases, with 12 bases lying between them. From germline, CDR1 is SGHNT and CDR2 YYREEE (reference sequence). The CDR3 runs to 12 residues. The CDR3 region is CASSGGDQEQYF. The CDR3 nucleotides are TGTGCCAGCAGCGGCGGGGACCAGGAGCAGTACTTC.

The chain couples TRBV7-2 to TRBJ2-1; D call uncertain. V was shortened by 2 bases and J by 6 bases, with 8 bases between the two germline ends. This CDR3 contains 13 residues. Germline CDR1 SGHTA, CDR2 FQGNSA. CDR3 in DNA: TGTGCCAGCAGCTTACAAACGGGCAATGAGCAGTTCTTC. This sequence encodes CASSLQTGNEQFF.

The chain couples TRBV11-1 to TRBJ2-1; D might be TRBD1 (6 bases). With 7 bases removed from V and 0 bases from J, the gap between germline ends came to 13 bases. In germline, CDR1 is SGHAT, CDR2 FQDESV (reference sequence). This CDR3 region has 15 residues. The CDR3 loop reads CASTSDRSSYNEQFF. CDR3 in DNA: TGTGCCAGCACCTCAGACAGGAGCTCCTACAATGAGCAGTTCTTC.

The count of this clone is one. V gene TRBV5-1 combines with J gene TRBJ2-5; TRBD1 matches at 9 bases. The CDR3 is 17 amino acids. With 0 bases clipped from V and 5 bases from J, the junction kept 11 bases outside the gene matches. Germline V CDR1 and CDR2: SGHRS, YFSETQ. The CDR3 DNA is TGCGCCAGCAGCTTGGGGATCTCGGGACAGGGAGTCGAGACCCAGTACTTC. It is translated as CASSLGISGQGVETQYF.

There are a few counts of this clone. The chain couples TRBV11-3 to TRBJ2-2, with 16 bases aligning to TRBD2. Germline trimming cut 4 bases from V and 0 bases from J; bases unmatched to any gene: 8. The CDR3 consists of 20 residues. The germline gives CDR1 SGHNT, CDR2 YENEEA. CDR3 residues: CASSSKGLAGGYANTGELFF. The CDR3 nucleotides read TGTGCCAGCAGCTCGAAGGGACTAGCGGGAGGGTACGCGAACACCGGGGAGCTGTTTTTT.

Only a few counts were recorded for this clone. Distinct nucleotide sequences in the sample also encode this CDR3. The chain couples TRBV3-1 (or the pseudogene TRBV3-2) to TRBJ2-7; no definite D call. This CDR3 spans 13 amino acids. Germline assignment: CDR1 LGHDT and CDR2 YNNKEL (reference sequence). V was pared by 1 base and J by 0 bases, with 4 bases between. The CDR3 here is CASSQGASYEQYF. The CDR3 bases are TGTGCCAGCAGCCAAGGGGCCTCCTACGAGCAGTACTTC.

The V and J genes are TRBV24-1 and TRBJ1-2; D gene unclear. The V gene's germline CDR1 is KGHDR and CDR2 SFDVKD. Trimming shortened V by 3 bases and J by 1 base, and 8 bases separated the two germline ends. This CDR3 comprises 14 residues. CDR3 nucleotide sequence: TGTGCCACCAGTGATCCCGACAATAACTATGGCTACACCTTC. Its protein is CATSDPDNNYGYTF.

This clone appeared a few times. This chain links TRBV7-9 with TRBJ1-2; TRBD1 agrees at 7 bases. J gave up 6 bases and V 2 bases, and 3 bases lay outside the gene matches. The V gene's germline CDR1 is SEHNR and CDR2 FQNEAQ (reference sequence). The CDR3 is made up of 13 amino acids. The CDR3 nucleotides are TGTGCCAGCAGCTTAACAGGGGCCGATGGCTACACCTTC. Residues: CASSLTGADGYTF.

This clone was observed a single time. The chain combines TRBV6-5 with TRBJ1-1, with 9 bases fitting TRBD1. The length of the CDR3 is 16 residues. Looked up from germline, CDR1 is MNHEY and CDR2 is SVGAGI. The V and J ends lost 0 bases and 0 bases, in that order; junction bases with no gene match: 2. The CDR3 DNA is TGTGCCAGCAGTTACTCCGGGACAGGGATGAACACTGAAGCTTTCTTT. It codes for CASSYSGTGMNTEAFF.

This chain uses TRBV7-9 with TRBJ1-6; tentatively, D is TRBD1 (5 bases). Germline V gene data show CDR1 as SEHNR and CDR2 as FQNEAQ (reference sequence). Trimming took 10 bases from V and 3 from J, leaving 16 bases between them. This CDR3 spans 15 amino acids. CDR3 DNA sequence: TGTGCCACCACCCCCGACAGTGACTATAATTCACCCCTCCACTTT. Translated: CATTPDSDYNSPLHF.

The chain is built from TRBV19 and TRBJ1-1; D is uncertain. The CDR3 runs 12 residues. CDR1 LNHDA and CDR2 SQIVND come from the germline V gene (reference sequence). Trimming pared 6 bases from V and 1 base from J, leaving 6 bases between. CDR3 amino acids: CASRPGNTEAFF. Written as DNA, the CDR3 is TGTGCCAGTAGGCCGGGGAACACTGAAGCTTTCTTT.

The V call is TRBV19, the J call TRBJ2-1; TRBD2 aligns across 13 bases. The V segment lost 6 bases and the J segment 7 bases; nucleotides outside the gene matches: 9. CDR1 LNHDA and CDR2 SQIVND come from the germline V gene (reference sequence). The CDR3 covers 16 residues. The CDR3 spells CASSRRGTSGMNEQFF. The CDR3 coding sequence is TGTGCCAGTAGCCGGCGTGGGACTAGCGGGATGAATGAGCAGTTCTTC.

The chain links TRBV27 to TRBJ1-5, with a tentative D call TRBD1 (6 bases). The CDR3 has 14 amino acids. Germline V gene lookup returns CDR1 MNHEY and CDR2 SMNVEV (reference sequence). Trimming cost V 3 bases and J 6 bases, with 12 bases left between them. CDR3 nucleotide sequence: TGTGCCAGCAGTTTTGGCAGGGGTGGTCAGCCCCAGCATTTT. Protein: CASSFGRGGQPQHF.

This clone was seen a single time. This chain connects TRBV29-1 to TRBJ2-3; 8 nucleotides align to TRBD1. J lost 2 bases, V lost 4 bases, and 8 bases had no gene match. The CDR3 is 15 residues long. CDR1 is SQVTM, CDR2 ANQGSEA, per germline. The CDR3 here is CSVVGRGPDTDTQYF. CDR3 bases: TGCAGCGTTGTTGGCAGGGGGCCTGACACAGATACGCAGTATTTT.

The chain joins TRBV15 to TRBJ1-3; the D gene is possibly TRBD1 (5 bases). Germline V gives CDR1 LNHNV, CDR2 YYDKDF (reference sequence). The CDR3 length is 15 residues. Trimming left V 0 bases short and J 3 bases short, with 9 bases between. The CDR3, as DNA: TGTGCCACCAGCAGAGAGTCGACAGTTGGAAACACCATATATTTT. Protein: CATSRESTVGNTIYF.